This T cell receptor (beta chain) was profiled in a study of blood T cell repertoires in COVID-19. Study details: Both acute and convalescent COVID-19 samples were obtained from the United States, Italy and Spain. PBMCs, B-cell-depleted T cells, or T cells were the source of the cDNA or gDNA that made up the material.

This CDR3 is built from 15 residues. Germline CDR1 and CDR2: MNHEY and SVGAGI. The ends were cut back, 11 bases at V and 0 bases at J, with 16 bases in the middle. Only in-frame clones appear in the TCRdb table, and some are missing; sequencing was by immunoSEQ multiplex PCR. The sample contains 100,000 to 150,000 clones, less than 75% of which appear only once. The J gene is TRBJ1-4, the V gene TRBV6-5; tentatively, D is TRBD1 (6 bases). The source of this sequence is a human donor with acute or convalescent COVID-19. The donor label of this sample is uncertain. Sequences were obtained from peripheral blood. The CDR3 DNA follows: TGTGCCTCCCGTGGGGGGGCAACAACTAATGAAAAACTGTTTTTT. Its translation is CASRGGATTNEKLFF.